Included here is one TCR beta chain sequence, with context. Its antigen is currently unknown. These data originate in a study of cytomegalovirus exposure and HLA in healthy donors. CDR3 size: 14 residues. V was cut by 3 bases and J by 1 base, with 9 bases left in between. The germline CDR1 and CDR2 sequences are LNHDA and SQIVND (reference sequence). A multiplex PCR was run with 60 Vbeta primers and 13 Jbeta primers. Profiled with immunoSEQ multiplex PCR; TCRdb holds only in-frame clones, not every one. The sample lists fewer than 200,000 clones, roughly 80% occurring once. Overall study findings and caveats: Reports indicate that TCR beta sequences accurately predicted the HLA-A and HLA-B alleles of most subjects. Being productive about 90% or about 30% of the time was typical of most TCR beta V segments in an earlier analysis. Versus the 666-donor mean, an Asian-associated ancestry cluster reportedly showed fewer N-insertions in a later analysis.

The rearrangement links TRBV19 to TRBJ1-1, with D tentatively TRBD1 (5 bases). The source is a female donor in good health and CMV-seronegative. Sample: PBMCs. The CDR3: CASSMDIENTEAFF. The CDR3 region has the DNA TGTGCCAGTAGTATGGACATTGAGAACACTGAAGCTTTCTTT.